These 8 T cell receptor beta chains share one sample of origin, sequenced in a study of shared clonotypes between healthy human individuals. Some clones are missing from TCRdb's copy, which holds only in-frame ones; the method was immunoSEQ multiplex PCR. The sample carries under 200,000 clones, about 93% recorded once. Sequencing input: naive CD4+ T cells sorted from blood. The subset is: CD45RA+ positively selected. Every receptor here comes from a woman younger than 45 in good health.

The chain employs TRBV7-9 and TRBJ2-6; D is perhaps TRBD1 or TRBD2 (5 bases each). The V gene lost 5 bases and the J gene lost 2 bases, with 13 bases spanning the gap. Germline V lookup: CDR1 SEHNR, CDR2 FQNEAQ (reference sequence). CDR3 length: 16 amino acids. The CDR3 region is CASSRDGPTGANVLTF. The CDR3, as DNA: TGTGCCAGCAGCCGGGACGGCCCGACTGGGGCCAACGTCCTGACTTTC.

This chain joins TRBV6-5 and TRBJ2-1; 7 nucleotides agree with TRBD2. This CDR3 spans 14 amino acids. J was trimmed by 6 bases and V by 7 bases; bases with no gene match: 9. The germline V gene encodes CDR1 MNHEY and CDR2 SVGAGI. The CDR3 DNA follows: TGTGCCAGCAAGGGAGGGAGAAGAGGCAATGAGCAGTTCTTC. Translation: CASKGGRRGNEQFF.

As for this clone: Other DNA variants within this sample encode the same CDR3. The chain employs TRBV10-1 and TRBJ2-3, with 7 bases lining up with TRBD2. Germline V gene sequence: CDR1 WNHNN, CDR2 SYGVQD (reference sequence). With V trimmed by 3 bases and J by 3 bases, 3 bases remained unmatched. The CDR3 contains 14 residues. The DNA of the CDR3 is TGCGCCAGCAGTGACGGCGGGAGTACAGATACGCAGTATTTT. It yields the protein CASSDGGSTDTQYF.

The chain employs TRBV29-1 and TRBJ2-3; D may match TRBD1 or TRBD2 (6 bases each). Trimming took off 4 bases at V and 5 bases at J, with 13 bases between the two ends. This CDR3 is built from 13 residues. Germline V gives CDR1 SQVTM, CDR2 ANQGSEA. The chain's CDR3 is CSVVVGGRDTQYF. CDR3 bases: TGCAGCGTTGTCGTAGGGGGGAGAGATACGCAGTATTTT.

The chain uses TRBV21-1 and TRBJ1-5. TRBV21-1 has pseudogene status. CDR3 length: 16 residues. CDR3 sequence reads: CASSGWTGAFNQPQHF. CDR3 bases: TGTGCCAGCAGCGGCTGGACGGGGGCGTTCAATCAGCCCCAGCATTTT.

The chain recombines TRBV5-1 with TRBJ1-1; D not resolved. The CDR3 is 13 residues long. Germline V gene lookup returns CDR1 SGHRS and CDR2 YFSETQ. V shed 10 bases and J shed 3 bases, with 16 bases lying between them. This CDR3 is CAPTRGRDTEAFF. The DNA for the CDR3 is TGCGCCCCTACTAGAGGAAGGGACACTGAAGCTTTCTTT.

The V call is TRBV2, the J call TRBJ1-2; D is unclear. This CDR3 contains 11 residues. Germline V gives CDR1 SNHLY, CDR2 FYNNEI. V was shortened by 8 bases and J by 7 bases, with 11 bases between the two germline ends. This CDR3 is CASSAMVGYTF. CDR3 sequence (DNA): TGTGCCAGCTCTGCTATGGTTGGCTACACCTTC.

V is TRBV29-1 and J is TRBJ1-1; D is possibly TRBD1 (6 bases). CDR1 and CDR2 from the germline V gene are SQVTM and ANQGSEA. Trimming removed 7 bases from V and 4 bases from J, with 19 bases in between. CDR3 length equals 14 residues. CDR3 nucleotides: TGCAGCGCCACAATCGGGGGCGCGGGCACTGAAGCTTTCTTT. Translating it yields CSATIGGAGTEAFF.